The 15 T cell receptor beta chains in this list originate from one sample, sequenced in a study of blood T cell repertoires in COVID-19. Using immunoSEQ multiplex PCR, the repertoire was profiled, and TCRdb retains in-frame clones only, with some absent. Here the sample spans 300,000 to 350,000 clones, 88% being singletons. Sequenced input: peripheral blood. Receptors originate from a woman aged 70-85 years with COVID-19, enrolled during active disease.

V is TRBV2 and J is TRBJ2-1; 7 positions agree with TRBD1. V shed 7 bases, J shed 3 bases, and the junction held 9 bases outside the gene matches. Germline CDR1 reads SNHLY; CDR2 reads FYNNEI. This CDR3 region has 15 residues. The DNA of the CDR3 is TGTGCCAGCACCTCAGGGGGTTCGAGCTACAATGAGCAGTTCTTC. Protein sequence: CASTSGGSSYNEQFF.

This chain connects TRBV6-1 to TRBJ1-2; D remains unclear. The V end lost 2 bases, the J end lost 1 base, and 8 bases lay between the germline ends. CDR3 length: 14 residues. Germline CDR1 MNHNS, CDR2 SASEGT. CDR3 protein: CASSEFEGNYGYTF. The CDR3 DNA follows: TGTGCCAGCAGTGAATTCGAGGGTAACTATGGCTACACCTTC.

The CDR3 is CASSYRSGNTIYF. In DNA form, the CDR3 reads TGTGCCAGCAGCTACCGTAGTGGAAACACCATATATTTT. The chain combines TRBV11-2 with TRBJ1-3, with D hard to call. The CDR3 contains 13 residues. The V and J ends lost 4 bases and 3 bases respectively, with 7 bases between them. Germline V gives CDR1 SGHAT, CDR2 FQNNGV.

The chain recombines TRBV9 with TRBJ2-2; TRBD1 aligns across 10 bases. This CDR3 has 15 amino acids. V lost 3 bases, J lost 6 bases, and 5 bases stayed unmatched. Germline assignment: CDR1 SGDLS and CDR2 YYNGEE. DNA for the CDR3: TGTGCCAGCAGCGGAGGGACAGGGGATGCCGGGGAGCTGTTTTTT. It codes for CASSGGTGDAGELFF.

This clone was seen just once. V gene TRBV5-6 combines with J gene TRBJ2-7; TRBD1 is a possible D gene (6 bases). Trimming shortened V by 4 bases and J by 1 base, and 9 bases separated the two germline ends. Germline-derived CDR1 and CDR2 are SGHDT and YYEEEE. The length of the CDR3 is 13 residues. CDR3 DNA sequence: TGTGCCAGCAGCCGGACAGATTCCTACGAGCAGTACTTC. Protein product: CASSRTDSYEQYF.

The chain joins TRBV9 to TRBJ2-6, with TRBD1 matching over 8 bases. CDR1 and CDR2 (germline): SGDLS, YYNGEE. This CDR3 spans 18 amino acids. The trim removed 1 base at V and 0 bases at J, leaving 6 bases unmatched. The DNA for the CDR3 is TGTGCCAGCAGCGTAAGACAGGGGCCACTCTCTGGGGCCAACGTCCTGACTTTC. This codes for CASSVRQGPLSGANVLTF.

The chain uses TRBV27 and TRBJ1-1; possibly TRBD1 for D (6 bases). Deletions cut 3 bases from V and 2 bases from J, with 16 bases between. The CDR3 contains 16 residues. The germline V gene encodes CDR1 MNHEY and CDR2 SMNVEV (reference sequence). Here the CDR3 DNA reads TGTGCCAGCAGTTTCTCTTGGGGGGGCCTAAACACTGAAGCTTTCTTT. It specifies CASSFSWGGLNTEAFF.

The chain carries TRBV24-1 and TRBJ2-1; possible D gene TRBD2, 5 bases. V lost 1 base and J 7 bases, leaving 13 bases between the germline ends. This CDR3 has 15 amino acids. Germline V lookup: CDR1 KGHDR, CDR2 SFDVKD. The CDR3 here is CATSDLSGPGNEQFF. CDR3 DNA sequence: TGTGCCACCAGTGATTTATCCGGGCCGGGGAATGAGCAGTTCTTC.

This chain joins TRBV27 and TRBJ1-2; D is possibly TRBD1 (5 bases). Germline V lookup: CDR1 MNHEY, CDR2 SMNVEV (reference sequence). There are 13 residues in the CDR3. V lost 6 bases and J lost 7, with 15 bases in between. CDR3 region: CASRAVGEVGYTF. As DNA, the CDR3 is TGTGCCAGCAGGGCTGTAGGGGAGGTTGGCTACACCTTC.

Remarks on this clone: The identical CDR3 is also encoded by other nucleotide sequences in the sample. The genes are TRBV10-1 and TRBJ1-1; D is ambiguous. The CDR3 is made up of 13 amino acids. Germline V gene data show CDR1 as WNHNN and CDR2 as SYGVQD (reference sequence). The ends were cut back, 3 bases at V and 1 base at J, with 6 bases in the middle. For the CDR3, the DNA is TGCGCCAGCAGTGATGGCAGGAACACTGAAGCTTTCTTT. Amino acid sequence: CASSDGRNTEAFF.

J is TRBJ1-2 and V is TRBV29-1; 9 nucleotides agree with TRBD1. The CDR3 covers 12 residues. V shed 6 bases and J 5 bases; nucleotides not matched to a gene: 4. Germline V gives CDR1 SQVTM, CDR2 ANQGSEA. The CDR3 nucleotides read TGCAGCGTCTCCGGGACAGGGTATGGCTACACCTTC. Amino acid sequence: CSVSGTGYGYTF.

The CDR3 loop reads CASSSYREAYEQYF. The CDR3 DNA reads TGTGCCAGCAGCTCTTACCGGGAGGCCTACGAGCAGTACTTC. The V call is TRBV5-4, the J call TRBJ2-7; 7 bases fit TRBD2. The CDR3 is 14 residues long. Germline CDR1 is SGHNT and CDR2 is YYREEE (reference sequence). The V gene end was trimmed by 3 bases and the J gene end by 2 bases; junction bases not matched to a gene: 5. Drawing the rest from reference TRBV5-4 and TRBJ2-7, the complete variable domain is ETGVTQSPTHLIKTRGQQVTLRCSSQSGHNTVSWYQQALGQGPQFIFQYYREEENGRGNFPPRFSGLQFPNYSSELNVNALELDDSALYLCASSSYREAYEQYFGPGTRLTVT.

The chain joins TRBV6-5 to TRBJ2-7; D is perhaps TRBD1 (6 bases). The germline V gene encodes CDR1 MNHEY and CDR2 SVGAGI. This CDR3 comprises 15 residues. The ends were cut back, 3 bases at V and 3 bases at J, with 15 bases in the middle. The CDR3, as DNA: TGTGCCAGCAGTTATAGGGGGTCAAACCTCTACGAGCAGTACTTC. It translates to CASSYRGSNLYEQYF.

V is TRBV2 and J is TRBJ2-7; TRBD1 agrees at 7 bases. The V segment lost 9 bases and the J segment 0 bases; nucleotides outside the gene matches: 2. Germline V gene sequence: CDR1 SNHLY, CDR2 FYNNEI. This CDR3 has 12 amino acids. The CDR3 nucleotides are TGTGCCAGTGGGACAGACTCCTACGAGCAGTACTTC. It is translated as CASGTDSYEQYF.

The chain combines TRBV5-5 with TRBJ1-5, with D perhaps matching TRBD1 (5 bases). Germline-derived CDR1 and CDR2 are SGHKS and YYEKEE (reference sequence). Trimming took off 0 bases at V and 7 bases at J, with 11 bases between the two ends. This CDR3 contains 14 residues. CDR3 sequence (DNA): TGTGCCAGCAGCTTGGGCGGGGGAGGGCAGCCCCAGCATTTT. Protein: CASSLGGGGQPQHF.